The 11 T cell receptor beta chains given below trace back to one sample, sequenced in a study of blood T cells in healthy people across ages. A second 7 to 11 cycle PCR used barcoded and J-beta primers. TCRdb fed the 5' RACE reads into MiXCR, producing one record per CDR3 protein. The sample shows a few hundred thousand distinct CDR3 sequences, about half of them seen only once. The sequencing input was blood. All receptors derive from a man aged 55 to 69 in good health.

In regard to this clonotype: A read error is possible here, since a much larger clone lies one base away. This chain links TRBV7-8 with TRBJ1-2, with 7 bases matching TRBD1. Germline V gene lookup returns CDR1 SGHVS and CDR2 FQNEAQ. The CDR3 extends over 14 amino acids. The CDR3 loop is CASTDRQGHYGHTF. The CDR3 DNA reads TGTGCCAGCACCGACCGACAGGGTCACTATGGCCACACCTTC.

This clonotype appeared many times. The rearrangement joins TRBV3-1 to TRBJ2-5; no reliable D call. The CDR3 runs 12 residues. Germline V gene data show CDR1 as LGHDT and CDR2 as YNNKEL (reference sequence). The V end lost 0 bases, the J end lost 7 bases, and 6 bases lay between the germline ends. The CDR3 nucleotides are TGTGCCAGCAGCCAAGATATGGGGACCCAGTACTTC. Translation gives CASSQDMGTQYF.

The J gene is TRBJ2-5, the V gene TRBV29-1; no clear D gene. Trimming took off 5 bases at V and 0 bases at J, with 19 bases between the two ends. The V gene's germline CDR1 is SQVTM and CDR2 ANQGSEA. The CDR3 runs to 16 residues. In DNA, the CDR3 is TGCAGCGTTCTATCTAATTCGGACGCGTACCAAGAGACCCAGTACTTC. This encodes CSVLSNSDAYQETQYF. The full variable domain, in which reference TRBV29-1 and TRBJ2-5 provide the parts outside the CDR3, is SAVISQKPSRDICQRGTSLTIQCQVDSQVTMMFWYRQQPGQSLTLIATANQGSEATYESGFVIDKFPISRPNLTFSTLTVSNMSPEDSSIYLCSVLSNSDAYQETQYFGPGTRLLVL.

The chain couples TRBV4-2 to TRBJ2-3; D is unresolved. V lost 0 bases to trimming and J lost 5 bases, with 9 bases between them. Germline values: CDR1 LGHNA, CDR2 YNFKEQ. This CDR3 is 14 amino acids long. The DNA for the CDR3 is TGTGCCAGCAGCCAAGATCTCGAGGAAGATACGCAGTATTTT. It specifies CASSQDLEEDTQYF.

The CDR3 loop reads CASSLGGVSNQPQHF. DNA of the CDR3: TGTGCCAGCAGCCTAGGCGGTGTTAGCAATCAGCCCCAGCATTTT. The chain employs TRBV12-3 or TRBV12-4 and TRBJ1-5; D call uncertain. V gave up 6 bases and J gave up 0 bases, with 12 bases separating them. The CDR3 totals 15 residues.

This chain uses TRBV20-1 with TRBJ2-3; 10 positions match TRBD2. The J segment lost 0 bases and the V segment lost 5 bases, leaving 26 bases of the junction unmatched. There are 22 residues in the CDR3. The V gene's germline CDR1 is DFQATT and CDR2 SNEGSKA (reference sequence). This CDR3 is CSAGGKGKSLAGVLESTDTQYF. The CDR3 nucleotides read TGCAGTGCTGGGGGAAAGGGGAAAAGTCTAGCGGGGGTTCTGGAGAGCACAGATACGCAGTATTTT.

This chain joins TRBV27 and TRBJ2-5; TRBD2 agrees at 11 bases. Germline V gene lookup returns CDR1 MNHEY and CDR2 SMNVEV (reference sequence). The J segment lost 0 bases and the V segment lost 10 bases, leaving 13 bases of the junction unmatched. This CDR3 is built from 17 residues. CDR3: CATKASGGLLYQETQYF. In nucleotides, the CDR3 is TGTGCCACTAAAGCTAGCGGGGGGCTACTGTACCAAGAGACCCAGTACTTC.

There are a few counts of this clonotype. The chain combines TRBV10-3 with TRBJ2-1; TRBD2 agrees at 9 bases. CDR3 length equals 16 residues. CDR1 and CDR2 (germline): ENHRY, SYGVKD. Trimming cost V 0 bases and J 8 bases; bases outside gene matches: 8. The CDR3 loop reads CAISESKAGGLDEQFF. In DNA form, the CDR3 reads TGTGCCATCAGTGAGTCTAAAGCGGGGGGTTTGGATGAGCAGTTCTTC.

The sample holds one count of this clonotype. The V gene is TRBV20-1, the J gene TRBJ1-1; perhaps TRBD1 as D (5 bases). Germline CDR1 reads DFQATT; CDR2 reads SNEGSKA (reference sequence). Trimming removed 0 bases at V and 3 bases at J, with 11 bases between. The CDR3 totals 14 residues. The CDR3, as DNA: TGCAGTGCTAGAGATAGGTTAGGGGACACTGAAGCTTTCTTT. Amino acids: CSARDRLGDTEAFF.

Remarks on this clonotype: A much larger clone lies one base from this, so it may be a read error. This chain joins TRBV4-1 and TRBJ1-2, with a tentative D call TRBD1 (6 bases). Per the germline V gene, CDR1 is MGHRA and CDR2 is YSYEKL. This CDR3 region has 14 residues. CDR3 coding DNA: TGCGCCAGCAGCCAATGGGACACCAACTATGGCTACAACTTC. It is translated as CASSQWDTNYGYNF.

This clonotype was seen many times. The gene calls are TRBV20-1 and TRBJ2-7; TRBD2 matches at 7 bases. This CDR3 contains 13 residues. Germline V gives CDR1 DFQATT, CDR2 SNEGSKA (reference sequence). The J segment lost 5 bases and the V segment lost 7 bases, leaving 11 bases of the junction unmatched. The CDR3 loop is CSVEGRVQDEQYF. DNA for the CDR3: TGCAGTGTTGAAGGGAGGGTTCAGGACGAGCAGTACTTC.